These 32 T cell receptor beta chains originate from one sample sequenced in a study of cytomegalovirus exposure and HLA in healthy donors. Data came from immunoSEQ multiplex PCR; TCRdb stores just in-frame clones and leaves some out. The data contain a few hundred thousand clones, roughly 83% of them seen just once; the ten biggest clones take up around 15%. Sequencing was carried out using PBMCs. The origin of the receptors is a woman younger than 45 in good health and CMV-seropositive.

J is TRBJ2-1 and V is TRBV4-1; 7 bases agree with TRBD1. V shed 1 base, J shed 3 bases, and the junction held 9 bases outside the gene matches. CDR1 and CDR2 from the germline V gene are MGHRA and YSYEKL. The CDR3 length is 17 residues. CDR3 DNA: TGCGCCAGCAGCCAAGTCCCCGGGACAGCTAGCTACAATGAGCAGTTCTTC. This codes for CASSQVPGTASYNEQFF.

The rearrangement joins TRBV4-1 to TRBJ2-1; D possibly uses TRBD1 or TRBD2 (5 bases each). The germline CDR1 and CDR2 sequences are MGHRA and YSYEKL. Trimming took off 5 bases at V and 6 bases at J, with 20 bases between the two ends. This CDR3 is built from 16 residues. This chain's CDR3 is CASSFPPGPKGNEQFF. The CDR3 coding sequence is TGCGCCAGCAGCTTTCCCCCGGGACCGAAGGGCAATGAGCAGTTCTTC.

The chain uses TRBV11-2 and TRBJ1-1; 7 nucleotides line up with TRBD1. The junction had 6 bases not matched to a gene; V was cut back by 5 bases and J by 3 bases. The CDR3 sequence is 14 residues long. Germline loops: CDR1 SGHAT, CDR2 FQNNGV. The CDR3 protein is CASSRQGLDTEAFF. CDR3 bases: TGTGCCAGCAGCCGACAGGGCCTCGACACTGAAGCTTTCTTT.

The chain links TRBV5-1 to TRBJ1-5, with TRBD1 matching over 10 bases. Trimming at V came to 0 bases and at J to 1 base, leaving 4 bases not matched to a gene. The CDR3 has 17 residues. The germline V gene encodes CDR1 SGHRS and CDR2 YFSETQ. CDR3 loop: CASSLGDRGFSNQPQHF. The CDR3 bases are TGCGCCAGCAGCTTGGGGGACAGGGGATTCAGCAATCAGCCCCAGCATTTT.

CDR3 loop: CASSPDGGLGNEQFF. DNA for the CDR3: TGTGCCAGCAGCCCCGATGGGGGGTTAGGCAATGAGCAGTTCTTC. The genes are TRBV11-2 and TRBJ2-1, with TRBD2 as a possible D gene (6 bases). Germline CDR1 and CDR2: SGHAT and FQNNGV. Deletions cut 5 bases from V and 6 bases from J, with 17 bases between. This CDR3 is built from 15 residues.

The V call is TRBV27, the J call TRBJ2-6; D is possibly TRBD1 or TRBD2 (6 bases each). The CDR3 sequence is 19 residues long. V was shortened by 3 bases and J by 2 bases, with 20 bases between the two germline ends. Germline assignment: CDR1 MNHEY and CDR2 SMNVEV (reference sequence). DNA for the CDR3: TGTGCCAGCAGTTTGTTGGGGGGCGCTTGGGACGCTGGGGCCAACGTCCTGACTTTC. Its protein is CASSLLGGAWDAGANVLTF.

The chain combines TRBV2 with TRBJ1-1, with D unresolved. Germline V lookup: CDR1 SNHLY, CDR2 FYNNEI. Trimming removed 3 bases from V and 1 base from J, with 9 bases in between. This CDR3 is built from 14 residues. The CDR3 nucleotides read TGTGCCAGCAGTGATGATAGAACGAACACTGAAGCTTTCTTT. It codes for CASSDDRTNTEAFF.

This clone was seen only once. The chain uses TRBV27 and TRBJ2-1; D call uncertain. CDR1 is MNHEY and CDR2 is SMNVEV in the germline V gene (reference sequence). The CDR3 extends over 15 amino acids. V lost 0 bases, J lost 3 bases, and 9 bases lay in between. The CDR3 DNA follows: TGTGCCAGCAGTTTATCCGGTGTAGGCTACAATGAGCAGTTCTTC. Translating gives CASSLSGVGYNEQFF.

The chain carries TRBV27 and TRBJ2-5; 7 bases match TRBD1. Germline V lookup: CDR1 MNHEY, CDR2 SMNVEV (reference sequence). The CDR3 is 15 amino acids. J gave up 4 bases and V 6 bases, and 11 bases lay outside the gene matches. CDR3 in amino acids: CASRPQGGAGETQYF. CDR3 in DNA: TGTGCCAGCAGACCACAAGGGGGCGCGGGAGAGACCCAGTACTTC.

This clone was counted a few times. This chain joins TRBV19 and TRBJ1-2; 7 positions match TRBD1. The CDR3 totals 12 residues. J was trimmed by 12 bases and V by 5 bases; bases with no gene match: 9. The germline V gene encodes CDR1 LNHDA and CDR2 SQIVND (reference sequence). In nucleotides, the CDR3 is TGTGCCAGTAGTCTTAAGACAGGGTTCAACACCTTC. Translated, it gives CASSLKTGFNTF.

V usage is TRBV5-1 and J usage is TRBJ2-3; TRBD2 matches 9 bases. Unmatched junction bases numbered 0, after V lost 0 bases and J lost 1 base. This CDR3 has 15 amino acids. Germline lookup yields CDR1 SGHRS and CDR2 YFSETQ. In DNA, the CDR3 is TGCGCCAGCAGCTTGGAGCGGGAGGGCACAGATACGCAGTATTTT. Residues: CASSLEREGTDTQYF.

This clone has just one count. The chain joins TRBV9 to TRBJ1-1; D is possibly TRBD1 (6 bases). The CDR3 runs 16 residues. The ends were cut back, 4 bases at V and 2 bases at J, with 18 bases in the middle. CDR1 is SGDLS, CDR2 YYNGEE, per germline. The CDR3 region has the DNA TGTGCCAGCAGCCCTGGAGGGGGAGTTCATAACACTGAAGCTTTCTTT. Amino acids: CASSPGGGVHNTEAFF.

The CDR3 region has the DNA TGTGCCAGCAGTTGGAACGGGAACCAAGAGACCCAGTACTTC. It specifies CASSWNGNQETQYF. V is TRBV6-5 and J is TRBJ2-5; possibly TRBD2 for D (5 bases). Germline CDR1 and CDR2: MNHEY and SVGAGI. V gave up 4 bases and J gave up 0 bases, with 9 bases separating them. The CDR3 contains 14 residues.

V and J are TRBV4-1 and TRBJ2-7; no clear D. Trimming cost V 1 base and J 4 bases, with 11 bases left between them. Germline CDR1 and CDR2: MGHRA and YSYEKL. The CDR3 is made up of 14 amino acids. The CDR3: CASSQGQSGYEQYF. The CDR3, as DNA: TGCGCCAGCAGCCAAGGCCAGTCTGGATACGAGCAGTACTTC.

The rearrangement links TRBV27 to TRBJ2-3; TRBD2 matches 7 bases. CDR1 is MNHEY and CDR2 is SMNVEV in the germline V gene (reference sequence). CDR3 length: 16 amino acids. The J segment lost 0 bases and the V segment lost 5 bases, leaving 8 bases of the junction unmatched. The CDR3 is CASSPRYGRSTDTQYF. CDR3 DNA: TGTGCCAGCAGTCCCCGGTACGGGAGGAGCACAGATACGCAGTATTTT.

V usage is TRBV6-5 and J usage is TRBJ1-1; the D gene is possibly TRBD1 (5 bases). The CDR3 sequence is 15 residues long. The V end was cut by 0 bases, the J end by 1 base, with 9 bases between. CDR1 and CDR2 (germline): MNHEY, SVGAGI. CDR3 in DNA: TGTGCCAGCAGTTACTCCGCGACAGAGAACACTGAAGCTTTCTTT. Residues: CASSYSATENTEAFF.

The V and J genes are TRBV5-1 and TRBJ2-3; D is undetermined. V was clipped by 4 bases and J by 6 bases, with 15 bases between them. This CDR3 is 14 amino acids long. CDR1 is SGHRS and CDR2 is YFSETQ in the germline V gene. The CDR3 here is CASSLSPNRDTQYF. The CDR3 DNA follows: TGCGCCAGCAGCCTCAGCCCGAATCGGGATACGCAGTATTTT.

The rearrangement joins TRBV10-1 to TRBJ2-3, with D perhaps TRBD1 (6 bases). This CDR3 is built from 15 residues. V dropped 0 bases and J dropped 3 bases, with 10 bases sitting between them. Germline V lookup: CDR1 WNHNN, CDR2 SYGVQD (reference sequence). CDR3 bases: TGCGCCAGCAGTGAGTCGAAAGGGGGTACAGATACGCAGTATTTT. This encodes CASSESKGGTDTQYF.

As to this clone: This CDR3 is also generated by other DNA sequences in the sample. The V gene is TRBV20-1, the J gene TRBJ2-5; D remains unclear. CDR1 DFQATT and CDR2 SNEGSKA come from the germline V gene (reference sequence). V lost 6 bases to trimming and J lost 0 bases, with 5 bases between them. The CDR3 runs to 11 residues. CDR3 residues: CSAQYQETQYF. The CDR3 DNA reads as TGCAGTGCACAGTACCAAGAGACCCAGTACTTC.

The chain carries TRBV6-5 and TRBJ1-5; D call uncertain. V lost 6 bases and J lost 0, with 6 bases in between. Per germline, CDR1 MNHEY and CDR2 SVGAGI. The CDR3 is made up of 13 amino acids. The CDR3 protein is CASRGSSNQPQHF. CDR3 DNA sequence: TGTGCCAGCAGGGGATCTAGCAATCAGCCCCAGCATTTT.

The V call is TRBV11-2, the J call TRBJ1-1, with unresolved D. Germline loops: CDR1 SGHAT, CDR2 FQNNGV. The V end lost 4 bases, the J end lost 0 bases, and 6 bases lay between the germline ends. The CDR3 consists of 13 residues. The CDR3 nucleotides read TGTGCCAGCAGCTCTCAGTTGAACACTGAAGCTTTCTTT. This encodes CASSSQLNTEAFF.

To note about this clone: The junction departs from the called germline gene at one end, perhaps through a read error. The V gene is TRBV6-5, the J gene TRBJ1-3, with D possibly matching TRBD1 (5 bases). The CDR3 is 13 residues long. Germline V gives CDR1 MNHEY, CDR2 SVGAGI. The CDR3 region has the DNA TGTGCCAGCAGTTACTCGGTTCTGGGACCGTCGAATTTT. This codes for CASSYSVLGPSNF.

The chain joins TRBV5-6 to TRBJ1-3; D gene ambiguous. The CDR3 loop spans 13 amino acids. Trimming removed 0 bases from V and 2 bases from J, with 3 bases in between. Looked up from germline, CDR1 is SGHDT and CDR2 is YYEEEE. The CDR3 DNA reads TGTGCCAGCAGCTTGGGACCTGGAAACACCATATATTTT. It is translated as CASSLGPGNTIYF.

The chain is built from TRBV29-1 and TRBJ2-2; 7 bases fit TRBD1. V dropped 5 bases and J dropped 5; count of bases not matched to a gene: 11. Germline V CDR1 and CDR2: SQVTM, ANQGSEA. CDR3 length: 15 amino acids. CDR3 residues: CSVKFRTGETGELFF. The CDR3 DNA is TGCAGCGTTAAGTTTAGGACAGGAGAGACCGGGGAGCTGTTTTTT.

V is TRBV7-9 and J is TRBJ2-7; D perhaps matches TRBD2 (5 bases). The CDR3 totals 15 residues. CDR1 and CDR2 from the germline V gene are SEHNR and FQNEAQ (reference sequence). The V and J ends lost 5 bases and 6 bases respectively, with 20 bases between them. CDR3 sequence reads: CASSQPGGPVSEQYF. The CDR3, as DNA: TGTGCCAGCAGCCAGCCCGGCGGGCCTGTCTCCGAGCAGTACTTC.

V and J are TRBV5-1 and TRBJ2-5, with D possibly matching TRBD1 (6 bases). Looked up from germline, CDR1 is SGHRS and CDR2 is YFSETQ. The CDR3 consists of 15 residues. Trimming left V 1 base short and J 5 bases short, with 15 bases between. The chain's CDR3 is CASSLRQGHVETQYF. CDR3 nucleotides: TGCGCCAGCAGCTTGCGGCAGGGGCATGTGGAGACCCAGTACTTC.

CDR3 sequence: CASSLVQGAFNYGYTF. DNA of the CDR3: TGTGCCAGCAGCTTGGTCCAGGGGGCTTTTAACTATGGCTACACCTTC. This chain connects TRBV5-6 to TRBJ1-2; 8 nucleotides line up with TRBD1. The CDR3 runs to 16 residues. J lost 1 base, V lost 0 bases, and 5 bases had no gene match. CDR1 is SGHDT, CDR2 YYEEEE, per germline.

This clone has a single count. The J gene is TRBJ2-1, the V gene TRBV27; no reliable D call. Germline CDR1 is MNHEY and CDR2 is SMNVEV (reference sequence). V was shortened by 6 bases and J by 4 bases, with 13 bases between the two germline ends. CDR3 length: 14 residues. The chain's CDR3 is CASSLLVRYNEQFF. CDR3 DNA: TGTGCCAGCAGCTTGCTGGTTAGGTACAATGAGCAGTTCTTC.

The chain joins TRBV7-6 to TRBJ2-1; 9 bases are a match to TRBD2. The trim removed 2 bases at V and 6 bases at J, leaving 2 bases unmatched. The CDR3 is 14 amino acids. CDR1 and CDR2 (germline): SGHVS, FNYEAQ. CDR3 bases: TGTGCCAGCAGCTTAATAGCGGGAGTCAATGAGCAGTTCTTC. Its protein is CASSLIAGVNEQFF.

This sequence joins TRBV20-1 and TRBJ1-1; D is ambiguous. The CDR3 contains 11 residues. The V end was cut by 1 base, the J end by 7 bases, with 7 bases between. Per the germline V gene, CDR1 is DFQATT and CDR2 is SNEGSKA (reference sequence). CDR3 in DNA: TGCAGTGCTAGAGTTCGCTTTGAAGCTTTCTTT. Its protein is CSARVRFEAFF.

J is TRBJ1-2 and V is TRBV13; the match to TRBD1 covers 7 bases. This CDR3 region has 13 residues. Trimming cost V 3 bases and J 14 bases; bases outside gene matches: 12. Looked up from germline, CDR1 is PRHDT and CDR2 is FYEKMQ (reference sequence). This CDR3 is CASSFGGRGVRTF. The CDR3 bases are TGTGCCAGCAGCTTCGGGGGCAGGGGGGTGCGGACCTTC.

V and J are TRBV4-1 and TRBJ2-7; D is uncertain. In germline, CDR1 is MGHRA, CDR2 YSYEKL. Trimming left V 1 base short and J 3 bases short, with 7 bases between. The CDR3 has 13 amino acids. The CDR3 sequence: CASSQVPYYEQYF. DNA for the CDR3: TGCGCCAGCAGCCAAGTCCCCTACTACGAGCAGTACTTC.